The clone carrying this T cell receptor beta chain was counted a single time. V lost 5 bases and J lost 1, with 12 bases in between. The germline CDR1 and CDR2 sequences are GTSNPN and SVGIG (reference sequence). This CDR3 region has 13 residues. This sample is part of a study of PD-L1 blockade in urothelial cancer. Study-level background: Male sex and bladder-origin urothelial cancer characterized about nine tenths of the roughly 29 patients. Between 0 and 3 chemotherapy regimens preceded treatment for each patient.

Time point described: pretreatment peripheral blood. Pretreatment sampling and on-treatment sampling together yielded between 1 and 8 samples for each patient. The assay was immunoSEQ multiplex PCR, and TCRdb's table has in-frame clones only and misses some. The table has around 60,000 clones, 65% to 90% seen once. V and J are TRBV30 and TRBJ2-7; possible D gene TRBD2, 6 bases. The sequence derives from a man in his 70s with urothelial cancer. The source was PBMCs, collected around atezolizumab (anti-PD-L1) treatment. The CDR3 sequence: CAWGTGSSYEQYF. The DNA for the CDR3 is TGTGCCTGGGGGACTGGGTCATCCTACGAGCAGTACTTC.